Presented here are 27 T cell receptor beta chains from one specimen sequenced in a study of cytomegalovirus exposure and HLA in healthy donors. Primers for the PCR totalled 60 Vbeta and 13 Jbeta. Repertoires were generated with immunoSEQ multiplex PCR, while TCRdb's copy carries only in-frame clones and drops some. This sample carries about 190,000 clones, roughly four fifths of them seen once, and the ten largest clones take around 2.2%. The sample comprised PBMCs. The source of these receptors is a woman under 40 in good health and CMV-seropositive.

The V gene is TRBV7-3, the J gene TRBJ2-1; 7 nucleotides line up with TRBD2. CDR3 length: 15 amino acids. The germline gives CDR1 SGHTA, CDR2 FQGTGA. Trimming took 5 bases from V and 3 from J; bases not matched to a gene: 7. The CDR3 DNA follows: TGTGCCAGCAGCGTTCTGGCGGGGGTCTACAATGAGCAGTTCTTC. The encoded protein is CASSVLAGVYNEQFF. Full variable domain (missing parts from reference TRBV7-3 and TRBJ2-1): GAGVSQTPSNKVTEKGKYVELRCDPISGHTALYWYRQSLGQGPEFLIYFQGTGAADDSGLPNDRFFAVRPEGSVSTLKIQRTERGDSAVYLCASSVLAGVYNEQFFGPGTRLTVL.

The count of this clone is one. This chain links TRBV6-5 with TRBJ1-3; D is possibly TRBD1 (6 bases). Germline V gene data show CDR1 as MNHEY and CDR2 as SVGAGI. CDR3 length equals 11 residues. Trimming took off 6 bases at V and 16 bases at J, with 16 bases between the two ends. The CDR3 here is CASRDNRALYF. As DNA, the CDR3 is TGTGCCAGCAGAGATAACAGGGCTTTGTATTTT.

This clone was counted once. The chain joins TRBV7-8 to TRBJ1-1; D perhaps matches TRBD1 (5 bases). This CDR3 has 14 residues. V was clipped by 7 bases and J by 1 base, with 13 bases between them. The V gene's germline CDR1 is SGHVS and CDR2 FQNEAQ. The CDR3: CASNLLGGNTEAFF. The DNA for the CDR3 is TGTGCCAGCAACCTGCTCGGGGGGAACACTGAAGCTTTCTTT.

The J gene is TRBJ2-5, the V gene TRBV10-3; a weak D match, TRBD1 (6 bases). This CDR3 has 14 amino acids. Germline CDR1 ENHRY, CDR2 SYGVKD. Trimming removed 6 bases from V and 2 bases from J, with 13 bases in between. The CDR3 protein is CAISLDRWQETQYF. CDR3 nucleotides: TGTGCCATCAGCCTAGACAGGTGGCAAGAGACCCAGTACTTC.

The gene calls are TRBV7-2 and TRBJ2-1; TRBD2 matches 13 bases. CDR1 SGHTA and CDR2 FQGNSA come from the germline V gene. Trimming took 6 bases from V and 8 from J; bases not matched to a gene: 10. The CDR3 is 16 residues long. The CDR3 DNA sequence: TGTGCCAGCAGACTAACTAGCGGGAGGGCCGGGTATGAGCAGTTCTTC. It is translated as CASRLTSGRAGYEQFF.

This clone was found a few times. This chain links TRBV6-6 with TRBJ1-6; D not certain. The germline CDR1 and CDR2 sequences are MNHNY and SVGAGI (reference sequence). This CDR3 is 14 amino acids long. V was clipped by 7 bases and J by 9 bases, with 16 bases between them. Written as DNA, the CDR3 is TGTGCCAGCACCACCGGCCTCTCTAGTTCACCCCTCCACTTT. Amino acid sequence: CASTTGLSSSPLHF.

J is TRBJ2-5 and V is TRBV27; the D is unclear. Per germline, CDR1 MNHEY and CDR2 SMNVEV (reference sequence). This CDR3 spans 16 amino acids. Trimming stripped 3 bases from V and 0 bases from J, with 14 bases between. Here the CDR3 reads CASSLWSHGYQETQYF. The CDR3 DNA sequence: TGTGCCAGCAGTTTGTGGAGCCATGGGTACCAAGAGACCCAGTACTTC.

In regard to this clone: The germline gene is not matched at one end of the junction; a read error may be the cause. CDR3 sequence (DNA): TGTTCCAGCAGCTTAGTAAATCAGCCCCAGCATTTT. The encoded protein is CSSSLVNQPQHF. This chain uses TRBV7-9 with TRBJ1-5; D uncertain. The CDR3 is 12 amino acids. CDR1 and CDR2 from the germline V gene are SEHNR and FQNEAQ (reference sequence).

The chain is built from TRBV30 and TRBJ1-5; no definite D call. Germline V lookup: CDR1 GTSNPN, CDR2 SVGIG (reference sequence). The V gene lost 0 bases and the J gene lost 3 bases, with 15 bases spanning the gap. The CDR3 is made up of 16 amino acids. CDR3: CAWSVRTAFYNQPQHF. The CDR3 DNA reads TGTGCCTGGAGTGTACGGACTGCCTTTTACAATCAGCCCCAGCATTTT.

This clone was counted a single time. This rearrangement joins TRBV28 to TRBJ1-6, with 8 bases lining up with TRBD1. The J segment lost 8 bases and the V segment lost 6 bases, leaving 6 bases of the junction unmatched. Germline V gene data show CDR1 as MDHEN and CDR2 as SYDVKM. The CDR3 consists of 14 residues. The CDR3 region has the DNA TGTGCCAGCAGCTCAGGACAGGGCCATTCACCCCTCCACTTT. Translating gives CASSSGQGHSPLHF.

This chain connects TRBV6-5 to TRBJ1-2; maybe TRBD1 (5 bases). Per germline, CDR1 MNHEY and CDR2 SVGAGI. V was trimmed by 4 bases and J by 7 bases, leaving 13 bases between them. The CDR3 has 13 amino acids. CDR3 nucleotides: TGTGCCAGCAGTTCCAGGGTGTATCGTGGCTACACCTTC. It yields the protein CASSSRVYRGYTF.

The V and J genes are TRBV4-3 and TRBJ1-4, with D tentatively TRBD1 (5 bases). Trimming removed 1 base from V and 8 bases from J, with 14 bases in between. The germline V gene encodes CDR1 LGHNA and CDR2 YSLEER. This CDR3 has 15 residues. The CDR3 DNA sequence: TGCGCCAGCAGCCAAGTTTTCGGGGGAGGGGAAAAACTGTTTTTT. Translating gives CASSQVFGGGEKLFF.

This chain joins TRBV7-9 and TRBJ1-5, with D possibly being TRBD1 (5 bases). Trimming took off 0 bases at V and 5 bases at J, with 8 bases between the two ends. Germline loops: CDR1 SEHNR, CDR2 FQNEAQ (reference sequence). CDR3 length: 14 amino acids. The CDR3 DNA follows: TGTGCCAGCAGCTTAGCTGGGGGGTATCAGCCCCAGCATTTT. Translating it yields CASSLAGGYQPQHF.

The gene calls are TRBV7-9 and TRBJ1-5; D is perhaps TRBD1 (5 bases). The CDR3 covers 15 residues. V gave up 3 bases and J gave up 1 base, with 10 bases separating them. Germline CDR1 reads SEHNR; CDR2 reads FQNEAQ (reference sequence). The CDR3 DNA follows: TGTGCCAGCAGCTTTGACGGGGGGAGCAATCAGCCCCAGCATTTT. Protein sequence: CASSFDGGSNQPQHF.

There are a few counts of this clone. The chain is built from TRBV2 and TRBJ2-5, with 8 bases identical to TRBD2. After removal of 5 bases from V and 5 bases from J, the junction contained 16 bases not matched to a gene. Germline V gene data show CDR1 as SNHLY and CDR2 as FYNNEI. The CDR3 length is 17 residues. The CDR3 loop reads CASSYLAPGTRRETQYF. The CDR3 DNA follows: TGTGCCAGCAGTTATCTTGCCCCCGGGACTAGAAGGGAGACCCAGTACTTC.

J is TRBJ1-2 and V is TRBV7-9; 9 bases map to TRBD1. The CDR3 is 15 residues long. Germline CDR1 SEHNR, CDR2 FQNEAQ (reference sequence). Trimming removed 3 bases from V and 0 bases from J; junction bases left unmatched: 2. As DNA, the CDR3 is TGTGCCAGCAGCTTTTGGGACAGGGCTAACTATGGCTACACCTTC. Residues: CASSFWDRANYGYTF.

The J gene is TRBJ2-7, the V gene TRBV10-3; the D is unclear. V shed 1 base and J shed 9 bases, with 10 bases lying between them. In germline, CDR1 is ENHRY, CDR2 SYGVKD. The CDR3 extends over 12 amino acids. The CDR3 DNA reads TGTGCCATCAGTGAGTTCCTCCGGAGGCAGTACTTC. It encodes CAISEFLRRQYF.

The genes are TRBV30 and TRBJ1-2; 9 bases line up with TRBD1. The germline gives CDR1 GTSNPN, CDR2 SVGIG (reference sequence). This CDR3 has 15 amino acids. V dropped 5 bases and J dropped 5; count of bases not matched to a gene: 12. CDR3 amino acids: CAWGGQGVSWYGYTF. The CDR3 DNA reads as TGTGCCTGGGGGGGACAGGGAGTATCTTGGTATGGCTACACCTTC.

The gene calls are TRBV5-1 and TRBJ1-5; TRBD1 matches at 9 bases. This CDR3 region has 16 residues. The junction had 1 base not matched to a gene; V was cut back by 0 bases and J by 0 bases. The germline V gene encodes CDR1 SGHRS and CDR2 YFSETQ. The CDR3 DNA follows: TGCGCCAGCAGCTTGGGGACAGGGGATAGCAATCAGCCCCAGCATTTT. Translated: CASSLGTGDSNQPQHF. Full variable domain (outside the CDR3, taken from reference TRBV5-1 and TRBJ1-5): KAGVTQTPRYLIKTRGQQVTLSCSPISGHRSVSWYQQTPGQGLQFLFEYFSETQRNKGNFPGRFSGRQFSNSRSEMNVSTLELGDSALYLCASSLGTGDSNQPQHFGDGTRLSIL.

This clone was counted a few times. The chain has TRBV29-1 and TRBJ2-5; D is possibly TRBD2 (5 bases). The CDR3 runs to 13 residues. Germline CDR1 and CDR2: SQVTM and ANQGSEA. With 8 bases removed from V and 4 bases from J, the gap between germline ends came to 17 bases. CDR3 DNA sequence: TGCAGCCTAGAGGGAGAAGGAGGAGAGACCCAGTACTTC. Translated: CSLEGEGGETQYF.

V gene TRBV4-2 combines with J gene TRBJ1-2; a weak D match, TRBD1 (6 bases). V lost 0 bases and J 7 bases, leaving 12 bases between the germline ends. Germline assignment: CDR1 LGHNA and CDR2 YNFKEQ. This CDR3 contains 14 residues. CDR3 sequence (DNA): TGTGCCAGCAGCCAAGACCCGTCAGGGGCTGGCTACACCTTC. Residues: CASSQDPSGAGYTF.

The DNA of the CDR3 is TGCGCCAGCAGCCAAGATCACGGCGGAGGTAATTCACCCCTCCACTTT. The encoded protein is CASSQDHGGGNSPLHF. The chain links TRBV4-3 to TRBJ1-6; no firm D call. There are 16 residues in the CDR3. Germline V gene lookup returns CDR1 LGHNA and CDR2 YSLEER. Trimming pared 0 bases from V and 6 bases from J, leaving 12 bases between.

The chain combines TRBV21-1 with TRBJ1-6; the table calls TRBD1, which could not be checked here. TRBV21-1 is deemed a pseudogene. The CDR3 is 12 amino acids. The CDR3 region is CATGTGNSPLHF. The DNA of the CDR3 is TGTGCCACCGGGACAGGGAATTCACCCCTCCACTTT.

The V call is TRBV7-2, the J call TRBJ2-3; TRBD2 matches at 12 bases. J gave up 4 bases and V 3 bases, and 5 bases lay outside the gene matches. Germline CDR1 is SGHTA and CDR2 is FQGNSA. The CDR3 has 16 residues. The CDR3 here is CASSFRLAGDADTQYF. The DNA for the CDR3 is TGTGCCAGCAGCTTCCGACTAGCGGGAGACGCAGATACGCAGTATTTT.

The rearrangement links TRBV5-1 to TRBJ2-5; 8 bases are shared with TRBD1. Germline loops: CDR1 SGHRS, CDR2 YFSETQ. CDR3 length: 13 amino acids. V lost 2 bases and J lost 5; bases outside the gene matches: 2. CDR3 coding DNA: TGCGCCAGCAGCTTAACAGGGGGGGAGACCCAGTACTTC. Translation gives CASSLTGGETQYF. Filled out from reference TRBV5-1 and TRBJ2-5, the complete variable domain reads KAGVTQTPRYLIKTRGQQVTLSCSPISGHRSVSWYQQTPGQGLQFLFEYFSETQRNKGNFPGRFSGRQFSNSRSEMNVSTLELGDSALYLCASSLTGGETQYFGPGTRLLVL.

V gene TRBV5-1 combines with J gene TRBJ2-7; possibly TRBD2 for D (6 bases). The CDR3 sequence is 15 residues long. The germline V and J ends were trimmed by 0 bases and 2 bases, with 12 bases remaining between them. In germline, CDR1 is SGHRS, CDR2 YFSETQ. The chain's CDR3 is CASSLAASETYEQYF. The CDR3 region has the DNA TGCGCCAGCAGCTTGGCCGCTAGCGAAACCTACGAGCAGTACTTC.

The chain has TRBV10-3 and TRBJ2-2; D may be TRBD1 (6 bases). Germline CDR1 is ENHRY and CDR2 is SYGVKD. This CDR3 spans 14 amino acids. Trimming took 4 bases from V and 6 from J, leaving 12 bases between them. CDR3 loop: CAISGQGKAGELFF. CDR3 in DNA: TGTGCCATCAGTGGGCAGGGGAAGGCCGGGGAGCTGTTTTTT.